This entry lists 25 T cell receptor beta chains sequenced from one sample in a study of graft-versus-host responses after intestinal transplantation. Using immunoSEQ multiplex PCR, the repertoire was profiled, and TCRdb retains in-frame clones only, with some absent. Of approximately 26,000 clones in the sample, roughly 82% are singletons; the top ten hold 0.7%. These receptors have no identified antigens. This material consisted of unstimulated CD4+ T cells sorted from spleen or lymph node cells, taken before intestinal transplant. Source of these receptors: a human donor who received an intestinal transplant.

J is TRBJ2-7 and V is TRBV14, with 12 nucleotides matching TRBD1. CDR3 length: 15 residues. Trimming took 4 bases from V and 0 from J; bases not matched to a gene: 1. Germline V gene lookup returns CDR1 SGHDN and CDR2 FVKESK. The CDR3 region is CASSRGQGASYEQYF. The DNA for the CDR3 is TGTGCCAGCAGCCGGGGACAGGGGGCCTCCTACGAGCAGTACTTC.

The chain carries TRBV11-2 and TRBJ1-2, with D perhaps TRBD1 (5 bases). CDR1 and CDR2 (germline): SGHAT, FQNNGV. Trimming took 4 bases from V and 2 from J, leaving 20 bases between them. The CDR3 runs 17 residues. The CDR3 DNA reads TGTGCCAGCAGCTCGATTGTGATCGGGGGTTCAAACTATGGCTACACCTTC. Encoded protein: CASSSIVIGGSNYGYTF. Variable domain in full (rest from reference TRBV11-2 and TRBJ1-2): EAGVAQSPRYKIIEKRQSVAFWCNPISGHATLYWYQQILGQGPKLLIQFQNNGVVDDSQLPKDRFSAERLKGVDSTLKIQPAKLEDSAVYLCASSSIVIGGSNYGYTFGSGTRLTVV.

The DNA of the CDR3 is TGTGCCAGCAGCTCCCGAGGGTTGACCCAGTACTTC. Encoded protein: CASSSRGLTQYF. This chain uses TRBV5-6 with TRBJ2-5, with a weak D call TRBD2 (5 bases). V lost 3 bases, J lost 7 bases, and 10 bases lay in between. In germline, CDR1 is SGHDT, CDR2 YYEEEE. The CDR3 has 12 amino acids.

A few counts support this clone. V is TRBV28 and J is TRBJ2-7, with unresolved D. In germline, CDR1 is MDHEN, CDR2 SYDVKM. V was shortened by 3 bases and J by 6 bases, with 12 bases between the two germline ends. The CDR3 runs to 13 residues. The CDR3 DNA reads TGTGCCAGCAGTTTTCCCCCAAGTCCCGAGCAGTACTTC. Translated, it gives CASSFPPSPEQYF.

This chain links TRBV5-1 with TRBJ2-7; D is perhaps TRBD2 (6 bases). Germline CDR1 SGHRS, CDR2 YFSETQ. The CDR3 length is 15 residues. V gave up 2 bases and J gave up 1 base, with 13 bases separating them. As DNA, the CDR3 is TGCGCCAGCAGCTTTAGCCCGCGGGATTCCTACGAGCAGTACTTC. This sequence encodes CASSFSPRDSYEQYF.

The chain has TRBV18 and TRBJ2-3, with 9 bases that match TRBD2. V gave up 4 bases and J gave up 5 bases; unmatched junction bases: 7. CDR1 and CDR2 from the germline V gene are KGHSH and LQKENI. CDR3 length: 15 amino acids. The CDR3 bases are TGTGCCAGCTCACTAGCGGGAGCGTGGGGAGATACGCAGTATTTT. Translation gives CASSLAGAWGDTQYF.

The V gene is TRBV6-5, the J gene TRBJ2-7; 8 bases are a match to TRBD1. This CDR3 comprises 16 residues. With V trimmed by 2 bases and J by 2 bases, 8 bases remained unmatched. The germline V gene has CDR1 MNHEY and CDR2 SVGAGI. The CDR3 DNA reads TGTGCCAGCAGTTACCCCCGTGGACAGGGCGCCTACGAGCAGTACTTC. Translation: CASSYPRGQGAYEQYF.

For the CDR3, the DNA is TGTGCCAGCAGTAATCCTAGCGGGGGGGTCACGGATACGCAGTATTTT. Translating gives CASSNPSGGVTDTQYF. The chain employs TRBV5-6 and TRBJ2-3, with 12 bases lining up with TRBD2. The V gene end was trimmed by 5 bases and the J gene end by 6 bases; junction bases not matched to a gene: 10. CDR1 and CDR2 from the germline V gene are SGHDT and YYEEEE. The CDR3 is 16 amino acids.

This chain joins TRBV27 and TRBJ1-6; the D is unclear. The CDR3 loop spans 12 amino acids. V lost 6 bases and J 6 bases, leaving 6 bases between the germline ends. Germline CDR1 MNHEY, CDR2 SMNVEV (reference sequence). CDR3 in DNA: TGTGCCAGCAGGCCGGGTAATTCACCCCTCCACTTT. It specifies CASRPGNSPLHF.

This clone has a single count. The chain joins TRBV6-1 to TRBJ1-5; D is possibly TRBD1 (5 bases). CDR3 length: 11 residues. CDR1 MNHNS and CDR2 SASEGT come from the germline V gene. Trimming took off 6 bases at V and 12 bases at J, with 12 bases between the two ends. CDR3 loop: CASSPGRVQHF. The CDR3 DNA follows: TGTGCCAGCAGCCCGGGCAGGGTCCAGCATTTT.

The gene calls are TRBV19 and TRBJ2-1; 10 positions agree with TRBD2. The CDR3 extends over 17 amino acids. Germline V gene lookup returns CDR1 LNHDA and CDR2 SQIVND (reference sequence). Losses at the gene ends were 5 bases for V and 2 bases for J; bases not matched to a gene: 9. Here the CDR3 DNA reads TGTGCCAGTAGTTCCCCTAGCGGGAGAGTCACCTACAATGAGCAGTTCTTC. Residues: CASSSPSGRVTYNEQFF.

The chain employs TRBV7-9 and TRBJ2-1, with 8 bases lining up with TRBD2. Germline CDR1 SEHNR, CDR2 FQNEAQ (reference sequence). The junction had 15 bases not matched to a gene; V was cut back by 5 bases and J by 0 bases. The CDR3 spans 19 residues. CDR3 nucleotide sequence: TGTGCCAGCAGCCTCTTAGCGGGGTTGGGCTGGAGCTCCTACAATGAGCAGTTCTTC. This sequence encodes CASSLLAGLGWSSYNEQFF.

This clone was seen a handful of times. V usage is TRBV6-6 and J usage is TRBJ1-3; tentative D call: TRBD1 (5 bases). V was cut by 2 bases and J by 0 bases, with 8 bases left in between. This CDR3 is built from 15 residues. Germline assignment: CDR1 MNHNY and CDR2 SVGAGI (reference sequence). This CDR3 reads CASSYGTVSGNTIYF. CDR3 bases: TGTGCCAGCAGTTACGGGACTGTCTCTGGAAACACCATATATTTT.

CDR3 in DNA: TGTGCCAGCAGCCAAGATTCCGTGGGGGGAGAAAAACTGTTTTTT. Encoded protein: CASSQDSVGGEKLFF. The rearrangement links TRBV4-2 to TRBJ1-4, with a weak D call TRBD1 (5 bases). V lost 0 bases and J lost 8, with 13 bases in between. Per the germline V gene, CDR1 is LGHNA and CDR2 is YNFKEQ. The CDR3 consists of 15 residues.

The rearrangement joins TRBV9 to TRBJ2-3; D not certain. The CDR3 is 15 amino acids. The V end lost 0 bases, the J end lost 7 bases, and 15 bases lay between the germline ends. Germline V gene data show CDR1 as SGDLS and CDR2 as YYNGEE. The CDR3 reads CASSVDPGPPYTQYF. The DNA of the CDR3 is TGTGCCAGCAGCGTAGATCCGGGCCCGCCGTATACGCAGTATTTT.

Turning to this clone: The sample contains more than one DNA sequence encoding this CDR3. This chain's CDR3 is CASSLTTYNEQFF. Here the CDR3 DNA reads TGTGCCAGCAGCTTAACGACCTACAATGAGCAGTTCTTC. The rearrangement links TRBV7-3 to TRBJ2-1, with unresolved D. The CDR3 contains 13 residues. Germline assignment: CDR1 SGHTA and CDR2 FQGTGA. V lost 0 bases to trimming and J lost 2 bases, with 2 bases between them.

The CDR3, as DNA: TGTGCCAGCAGCTTAGGGCCTCTAGAGCAGTACTTC. Translating gives CASSLGPLEQYF. This chain uses TRBV7-7 with TRBJ2-7; D not resolved. There are 12 residues in the CDR3. The V end lost 1 base, the J end lost 7 bases, and 8 bases lay between the germline ends. Germline CDR1 and CDR2: SSHAT and FNYEAQ (reference sequence).

The V call is TRBV4-1, the J call TRBJ2-4, with 12 bases fitting TRBD2. The ends lost 0 bases at V and 9 bases at J; junction bases unmatched: 6. Germline values: CDR1 MGHRA, CDR2 YSYEKL. This CDR3 region has 16 residues. CDR3 amino acids: CASSQDSLAGGSIQYF. The CDR3, as DNA: TGCGCCAGCAGCCAAGATTCCCTAGCGGGGGGGAGCATTCAGTACTTC.

The chain employs TRBV11-2 and TRBJ2-1; 11 nucleotides agree with TRBD2. Losses at the gene ends were 4 bases for V and 9 bases for J; bases not matched to a gene: 8. Germline loops: CDR1 SGHAT, CDR2 FQNNGV. CDR3 length: 15 residues. In DNA form, the CDR3 reads TGTGCCAGCAGCTATTATAGCGGGAGGGCCGGTGAGCAGTTCTTC. Protein sequence: CASSYYSGRAGEQFF.

The chain employs TRBV19 and TRBJ1-2, with 7 bases fitting TRBD1. The junction had 9 bases not matched to a gene; V was cut back by 4 bases and J by 7 bases. Germline CDR1 reads LNHDA; CDR2 reads SQIVND (reference sequence). This CDR3 is 14 amino acids long. CDR3 amino acids: CASSTPRQGSGYTF. CDR3 in DNA: TGTGCCAGTAGTACCCCGAGACAGGGCTCTGGCTACACCTTC.

The V and J genes are TRBV28 and TRBJ1-5; 9 bases map to TRBD1. Germline CDR1 MDHEN, CDR2 SYDVKM. V was clipped by 8 bases and J by 4 bases; unmatched bases: 12. The CDR3 has 16 amino acids. CDR3 residues: CASPPSGQGGNQPQHF. The CDR3 nucleotides are TGTGCCAGCCCGCCGTCGGGACAGGGAGGAAATCAGCCCCAGCATTTT.

This clone was counted between two and nine times. V and J are TRBV9 and TRBJ1-2; 10 positions match TRBD1. The junction had 3 bases not matched to a gene; V was cut back by 4 bases and J by 6 bases. CDR1 is SGDLS and CDR2 is YYNGEE in the germline V gene. CDR3 length: 13 residues. CDR3 protein: CASSTDRGHGYTF. The CDR3 DNA is TGTGCCAGCAGCACCGACAGGGGGCATGGCTACACCTTC.

J is TRBJ2-3 and V is TRBV27; no reliable D call. This CDR3 spans 13 amino acids. The V gene's germline CDR1 is MNHEY and CDR2 SMNVEV (reference sequence). Trimming cost V 6 bases and J 2 bases, with 9 bases left between them. For the CDR3, the DNA is TGTGCCAGCAGATTAGCCGCCACAGATACGCAGTATTTT. Its protein is CASRLAATDTQYF.

This chain uses TRBV5-1 with TRBJ2-7; 10 nucleotides line up with TRBD1. V lost 0 bases, J lost 4 bases, and 4 bases stayed unmatched. The germline V gene has CDR1 SGHRS and CDR2 YFSETQ. This CDR3 has 15 amino acids. As DNA, the CDR3 is TGCGCCAGCAGCTTGGGAGGGACAGGGGCGTACGAGCAGTACTTC. Its translation: CASSLGGTGAYEQYF.

This rearrangement joins TRBV14 to TRBJ2-3; no reliable D call. V was cut by 3 bases and J by 2 bases, with 6 bases left in between. The CDR3 length is 13 residues. Per the germline V gene, CDR1 is SGHDN and CDR2 is FVKESK. The CDR3 sequence: CASSQALTDTQYF. For the CDR3, the DNA is TGTGCCAGCAGCCAGGCCCTCACAGATACGCAGTATTTT. Filled out from reference TRBV14 and TRBJ2-3, the complete variable domain reads EAGVTQFPSHSVIEKGQTVTLRCDPISGHDNLYWYRRVMGKEIKFLLHFVKESKQDESGMPNNRFLAERTGGTYSTLKVQPAELEDSGVYFCASSQALTDTQYFGPGTRLTVL.